These 14 T cell receptor beta chains were all obtained from the same sample, sequenced in a study of blood T cell repertoires in COVID-19. TCRdb's table, derived via immunoSEQ multiplex PCR, lists solely in-frame clones and lacks some. The sample records 95,000 to 150,000 clones, 82% being singletons. The sequenced sample consisted of peripheral blood. Receptors were obtained from a woman in her 70s with acute or convalescent COVID-19.

This clone was seen more than once but under ten times. The chain links TRBV29-1 to TRBJ1-2; 8 positions match TRBD1. The CDR3 has 12 residues. Trimming took 7 bases from V and 5 from J; bases not matched to a gene: 6. Per germline, CDR1 SQVTM and CDR2 ANQGSEA. The CDR3 DNA is TGCAGCGACCAAGACAGGGGTTATGGCTACACCTTC. Its translation: CSDQDRGYGYTF. Complete variable domain (other parts from reference TRBV29-1 and TRBJ1-2): SAVISQKPSRDICQRGTSLTIQCQVDSQVTMMFWYRQQPGQSLTLIATANQGSEATYESGFVIDKFPISRPNLTFSTLTVSNMSPEDSSIYLCSDQDRGYGYTFGSGTRLTVV.

The chain has TRBV4-2 and TRBJ1-5; the D gene is possibly TRBD1 (6 bases). Germline values: CDR1 LGHNA, CDR2 YNFKEQ. Trimming took off 4 bases at V and 5 bases at J, with 15 bases between the two ends. The CDR3 covers 15 residues. For the CDR3, the DNA is TGTGCCAGCAGCCCTCACAGGGTTGACGATCAGCCCCAGCATTTT. Protein product: CASSPHRVDDQPQHF.

The chain employs TRBV5-8 and TRBJ1-6; 8 nucleotides agree with TRBD1. V shed 3 bases and J 6 bases; nucleotides not matched to a gene: 5. The CDR3 is 15 residues long. Germline CDR1 and CDR2: SGHTS and YDEGEE. CDR3 residues: CASSWDRRINSPLHF. In DNA form, the CDR3 reads TGTGCCAGCAGCTGGGACAGGCGAATTAATTCACCCCTCCACTTT.

This clone was observed once. The chain is built from TRBV3-1 (or the pseudogene TRBV3-2) and TRBJ1-2; D is perhaps TRBD1 (6 bases). The germline CDR1 and CDR2 sequences are LGHDT and YNNKEL (reference sequence). CDR3 length equals 14 residues. Trimming took off 0 bases at V and 8 bases at J, with 13 bases between the two ends. DNA of the CDR3: TGTGCCAGCAGCCAAGAAGGACAGAAGGGGGGCTACACCTTC. Translation gives CASSQEGQKGGYTF.

The J gene is TRBJ1-1, the V gene TRBV5-1; D is possibly TRBD1 (5 bases). The V gene lost 0 bases and the J gene lost 5 bases, with 11 bases spanning the gap. Germline V lookup: CDR1 SGHRS, CDR2 YFSETQ. The CDR3 contains 14 residues. The CDR3 DNA follows: TGCGCCAGCAGCTTGGGTGAAGGGGAAACTGAAGCTTTCTTT. As protein: CASSLGEGETEAFF. Full variable domain (rest looked up from reference TRBV5-1 and TRBJ1-1): KAGVTQTPRYLIKTRGQQVTLSCSPISGHRSVSWYQQTPGQGLQFLFEYFSETQRNKGNFPGRFSGRQFSNSRSEMNVSTLELGDSALYLCASSLGEGETEAFFGQGTRLTVV.

This rearrangement joins TRBV19 to TRBJ1-2; 9 bases fit TRBD1. CDR1 LNHDA and CDR2 SQIVND come from the germline V gene (reference sequence). This CDR3 is 14 amino acids long. V trimming: 4 bases; J trimming: 3 bases; junction bases outside the gene matches: 3. This CDR3 is CASSKQGADYGYTF. CDR3 nucleotide sequence: TGTGCCAGTAGTAAACAGGGGGCGGACTATGGCTACACCTTC. The complete variable domain, with remaining parts taken from reference TRBV19 and TRBJ1-2, reads DGGITQSPKYLFRKEGQNVTLSCEQNLNHDAMYWYRQDPGQGLRLIYYSQIVNDFQKGDIAEGYSVSREKKESFPLTVTSAQKNPTAFYLCASSKQGADYGYTFGSGTRLTVV.

The V gene is TRBV30, the J gene TRBJ2-2, with D maybe TRBD1 (6 bases). Germline CDR1 reads GTSNPN; CDR2 reads SVGIG (reference sequence). This CDR3 has 15 residues. V shed 2 bases and J shed 6 bases, with 16 bases lying between them. The CDR3 nucleotides are TGTGCCTGGAGTTCCGGGCTAGGGGGTCCCGGGGAGCTGTTTTTT. It yields the protein CAWSSGLGGPGELFF.

The chain employs TRBV7-7 and TRBJ2-7; TRBD1 agrees at 8 bases. Trimming cost V 4 bases and J 5 bases; bases outside gene matches: 7. This CDR3 comprises 14 residues. CDR1 is SSHAT, CDR2 FNYEAQ, per germline (reference sequence). The CDR3 DNA reads TGTGCCAGCAGCTCCTACAGGGGGACGGACGAGCAGTACGTC. This gives the protein CASSSYRGTDEQYV.

The chain uses TRBV4-1 and TRBJ1-5; D gene ambiguous. Germline V gives CDR1 MGHRA, CDR2 YSYEKL. Trimming cost V 4 bases and J 0 bases, with 10 bases left between them. This CDR3 spans 15 amino acids. CDR3: CASSRVYNSNQPQHF. In DNA, the CDR3 is TGCGCCAGCAGCCGCGTGTATAATAGCAATCAGCCCCAGCATTTT.

The rearrangement links TRBV4-2 to TRBJ2-2, with D tentatively TRBD1 (6 bases). Trimming shortened V by 4 bases and J by 3 bases, and 9 bases separated the two germline ends. This CDR3 is built from 14 residues. Germline CDR1 reads LGHNA; CDR2 reads YNFKEQ. Here the CDR3 DNA reads TGTGCCAGCAGCCTTCGACAGGACACCGGGGAGCTGTTTTTT. It encodes CASSLRQDTGELFF.

The chain combines TRBV7-2 with TRBJ2-3; possibly TRBD1 for D (6 bases). This CDR3 is built from 15 residues. The germline V gene encodes CDR1 SGHTA and CDR2 FQGNSA. The V end lost 6 bases, the J end lost 4 bases, and 17 bases lay between the germline ends. The chain's CDR3 is CASRRPAGGADTQYF. The CDR3 DNA reads TGTGCCAGCAGACGCCCGGCTGGGGGCGCAGATACGCAGTATTTT.

The chain employs TRBV19 and TRBJ1-5, with 10 positions matching TRBD1. This CDR3 has 14 amino acids. CDR1 is LNHDA and CDR2 is SQIVND in the germline V gene (reference sequence). The trim removed 6 bases at V and 6 bases at J, leaving 5 bases unmatched. As DNA, the CDR3 is TGTGCCAGTAGAAGGGACAGGGGTTCTCAGCCCCAGCATTTT. It codes for CASRRDRGSQPQHF. Looking up the rest from reference TRBV19 and TRBJ1-5 gives the full variable domain: DGGITQSPKYLFRKEGQNVTLSCEQNLNHDAMYWYRQDPGQGLRLIYYSQIVNDFQKGDIAEGYSVSREKKESFPLTVTSAQKNPTAFYLCASRRDRGSQPQHFGDGTRLSIL.

This chain joins TRBV7-2 and TRBJ1-5; TRBD1 agrees at 8 bases. J was trimmed by 4 bases and V by 5 bases; bases with no gene match: 1. In germline, CDR1 is SGHTA, CDR2 FQGNSA. CDR3 size: 13 residues. CDR3 sequence reads: CASSTGGNQPQHF. The CDR3 DNA reads as TGTGCCAGCAGCACAGGGGGGAATCAGCCCCAGCATTTT.

This rearrangement joins TRBV24-1 to TRBJ1-2; D unresolved. This CDR3 spans 14 amino acids. Germline V gives CDR1 KGHDR, CDR2 SFDVKD. Between the trimmed V and J ends, which lost 4 bases and 4 bases, there was a span of 12 bases. CDR3 nucleotide sequence: TGTGCCACCAGTGACCCCGCCCGGTTCTATGGCTACACCTTC. This translates into CATSDPARFYGYTF.